The 31 T cell receptor beta chains below were found in one sample sequenced in a study of blood T cell repertoires in COVID-19. Some clones are missing from TCRdb's copy, which holds only in-frame ones; the method was immunoSEQ multiplex PCR. Of approximately 200,000 clones listed, about 95% are singletons. The sequenced material came from peripheral blood. The receptors were gathered from a man aged 25-45 years with COVID-19, enrolled during active disease.

J is TRBJ1-3 and V is TRBV27; D gene unclear. The germline CDR1 and CDR2 sequences are MNHEY and SMNVEV (reference sequence). The CDR3 runs 14 residues. Trimming pared 6 bases from V and 6 bases from J, leaving 15 bases between. The CDR3 here is CASSRVYQENTIYF. Written as DNA, the CDR3 is TGTGCCAGCAGCCGGGTCTACCAAGAAAACACCATATATTTT.

This clone occurred a few times. The V and J genes are TRBV7-9 and TRBJ2-7; TRBD1 aligns across 8 bases. The CDR3 has 15 amino acids. Looked up from germline, CDR1 is SEHNR and CDR2 is FQNEAQ (reference sequence). V was clipped by 6 bases and J by 3 bases; unmatched bases: 10. The CDR3, as DNA: TGTGCCAGCAGTCCCGGACAGGGAAGAGGCTACGAGCAGTACTTC. Residues: CASSPGQGRGYEQYF.

The CDR3 protein is CASSLEGQASTYGYTF. CDR3 coding DNA: TGTGCCAGCAGCTTGGAGGGACAGGCTTCCACCTATGGCTACACCTTC. The V call is TRBV5-6, the J call TRBJ1-2; 8 nucleotides align to TRBD1. Germline V CDR1 and CDR2: SGHDT, YYEEEE. The CDR3 consists of 16 residues. Unmatched junction bases numbered 8, after V lost 0 bases and J lost 4 bases.

The chain combines TRBV6-5 with TRBJ2-2, with 13 bases fitting TRBD2. The CDR3 loop spans 15 amino acids. Germline assignment: CDR1 MNHEY and CDR2 SVGAGI. With V trimmed by 6 bases and J by 5 bases, 3 bases remained unmatched. The CDR3 DNA is TGTGCCAGCAGGGGGACTAGCGGGGAGACCGGGGAGCTGTTTTTT. Residues: CASRGTSGETGELFF.

The chain is built from TRBV2 and TRBJ1-2; TRBD1 matches 7 bases. After removal of 1 base from V and 8 bases from J, the junction contained 7 bases not matched to a gene. Germline V gene sequence: CDR1 SNHLY, CDR2 FYNNEI. This CDR3 spans 14 amino acids. The CDR3 spells CASSEGGGAEGYTF. The CDR3 bases are TGTGCCAGCAGTGAAGGAGGGGGCGCGGAAGGCTACACCTTC.

This clone was seen once. The chain uses TRBV5-1 and TRBJ1-1, with 9 bases lining up with TRBD1. Germline values: CDR1 SGHRS, CDR2 YFSETQ. The CDR3 contains 14 residues. V trimming: 5 bases; J trimming: 4 bases; junction bases outside the gene matches: 6. CDR3 sequence: CASRHDRGSTEAFF. The CDR3 nucleotides read TGCGCCAGCAGACACGACAGGGGGTCCACTGAAGCTTTCTTT.

The chain joins TRBV19 to TRBJ2-1; no reliable D call. The germline V and J ends were trimmed by 4 bases and 2 bases, with 3 bases remaining between them. Germline-derived CDR1 and CDR2 are LNHDA and SQIVND (reference sequence). This CDR3 is built from 12 residues. The CDR3 loop reads CASSNTYNEQFF. For the CDR3, the DNA is TGTGCCAGTAGTAACACCTACAATGAGCAGTTCTTC.

The chain is built from TRBV7-2 and TRBJ1-3; 10 nucleotides match TRBD1. Germline CDR1 and CDR2: SGHTA and FQGNSA. The J segment lost 4 bases and the V segment lost 5 bases, leaving 17 bases of the junction unmatched. The CDR3 sequence is 19 residues long. The CDR3 region has the DNA TGTGCCAGCAGCCATTACCCGAGCCCACGACAGGGGGCCGGAAACACCATATATTTT. It yields the protein CASSHYPSPRQGAGNTIYF.

In its sample, this clone was seen a few times. V and J are TRBV19 and TRBJ2-7; the match to TRBD1 covers 9 bases. After removal of 5 bases from V and 6 bases from J, the junction contained 20 bases not matched to a gene. Germline loops: CDR1 LNHDA, CDR2 SQIVND (reference sequence). The CDR3 totals 18 residues. The CDR3 protein is CASSLRPLGTGLMGEQYF. In nucleotides, the CDR3 is TGTGCCAGTAGTTTACGGCCTTTGGGGACAGGGTTAATGGGCGAGCAGTACTTC.

The chain uses TRBV6-5 and TRBJ2-5, with D possibly matching TRBD1 (6 bases). CDR1 and CDR2 from the germline V gene are MNHEY and SVGAGI. V was clipped by 6 bases and J by 5 bases, with 16 bases between them. This CDR3 contains 14 residues. The CDR3 loop is CASRGALGRETQYF. The CDR3 bases are TGTGCCAGCAGGGGGGCTTTAGGCCGGGAGACCCAGTACTTC.

The chain is built from TRBV7-3 and TRBJ1-2; TRBD1 aligns across 7 bases. J lost 8 bases, V lost 4 bases, and 10 bases had no gene match. CDR3 length equals 14 residues. Looked up from germline, CDR1 is SGHTA and CDR2 is FQGTGA. The CDR3 protein is CASSSSTGTDGYTF. The CDR3 coding sequence is TGTGCCAGCAGCTCCTCGACAGGGACAGACGGCTACACCTTC.

The rearrangement links TRBV6-1 to TRBJ2-7; TRBD1 might be the D (6 bases). With 3 bases removed from V and 2 bases from J, the gap between germline ends came to 11 bases. CDR3 length: 14 amino acids. CDR1 and CDR2 from the germline V gene are MNHNS and SASEGT. The DNA for the CDR3 is TGTGCCAGCAGTGAGTCCAGGGGAACCTACGAGCAGTACTTC. Translating gives CASSESRGTYEQYF.

This chain links TRBV2 with TRBJ1-4; possible D gene TRBD1, 6 bases. This CDR3 region has 14 residues. CDR1 is SNHLY, CDR2 FYNNEI, per germline. The V end was cut by 4 bases, the J end by 4 bases, with 10 bases between. CDR3 amino acids: CASSGQVFNEKLFF. CDR3 DNA sequence: TGTGCCAGCAGTGGACAGGTCTTTAATGAAAAACTGTTTTTT.

The gene calls are TRBV15 and TRBJ2-5; the D gene is possibly TRBD1 (5 bases). CDR3 length equals 15 residues. CDR1 is LNHNV and CDR2 is YYDKDF in the germline V gene (reference sequence). Trimming left V 0 bases short and J 5 bases short, with 13 bases between. This CDR3 reads CATSRDTTDGETQYF. The CDR3 nucleotides are TGTGCCACCAGCAGAGATACGACAGATGGGGAGACCCAGTACTTC.

The chain combines TRBV3-1 (or the pseudogene TRBV3-2) with TRBJ1-4; a possible D gene is TRBD1 (6 bases). The germline V gene has CDR1 LGHDT and CDR2 YNNKEL (reference sequence). The V end lost 0 bases, the J end lost 14 bases, and 16 bases lay between the germline ends. This CDR3 comprises 14 residues. The CDR3 protein is CASSQEFGWQGLFF. The CDR3 nucleotides read TGTGCCAGCAGCCAAGAATTTGGGTGGCAGGGGCTGTTTTTT.

This clone appeared a single time. V gene TRBV9 combines with J gene TRBJ2-3, with D perhaps TRBD2 (5 bases). Germline-derived CDR1 and CDR2 are SGDLS and YYNGEE. The CDR3 spans 15 residues. The germline V and J ends were trimmed by 1 base and 2 bases, with 11 bases remaining between them. The CDR3 region has the DNA TGTGCCAGCAGCGTACTCGGCGGGTCCACAGATACGCAGTATTTT. This translates into CASSVLGGSTDTQYF.

The chain joins TRBV12-5 to TRBJ2-2; 13 bases line up with TRBD2. The length of the CDR3 is 21 residues. The V and J ends lost 5 bases and 0 bases, in that order; junction bases with no gene match: 15. Germline CDR1 and CDR2: LGHNT and FRNRAP. DNA for the CDR3: TGTGCTAGTGGTCCGGGACTAGCGGGACATCTAATGCCGGCGAACACCGGGGAGCTGTTTTTT. This codes for CASGPGLAGHLMPANTGELFF.

The sample holds one count of this clone. This chain uses TRBV10-3 with TRBJ1-1; a possible D gene is TRBD1 (6 bases). V shed 3 bases and J shed 7 bases, with 12 bases lying between them. The CDR3 extends over 13 amino acids. From germline, CDR1 is ENHRY and CDR2 SYGVKD. The CDR3, as DNA: TGTGCCATCAGTGATCAGGGGCGCGGTGAAGCTTTCTTT. Residues: CAISDQGRGEAFF.

The rearrangement links TRBV12-3 or TRBV12-4 to TRBJ2-2, with unresolved D. This CDR3 has 13 amino acids. Trimming pared 2 bases from V and 6 bases from J, leaving 7 bases between. The CDR3 region is CASSLLVAGELFF. As DNA, the CDR3 is TGTGCCAGCAGTTTATTAGTGGCCGGGGAGCTGTTTTTT.

The chain uses TRBV7-9 and TRBJ2-5; D is possibly TRBD1 (5 bases). The V end lost 1 base, the J end lost 4 bases, and 10 bases lay between the germline ends. The germline CDR1 and CDR2 sequences are SEHNR and FQNEAQ (reference sequence). The CDR3 covers 14 residues. This chain's CDR3 is CASSLVQGPETQYF. The CDR3, as DNA: TGTGCCAGCAGCTTAGTTCAGGGTCCAGAGACCCAGTACTTC.

The chain joins TRBV19 to TRBJ2-1, with 7 bases identical to TRBD1. The CDR3 extends over 17 amino acids. The V gene end was trimmed by 5 bases and the J gene end by 2 bases; junction bases not matched to a gene: 12. CDR1 and CDR2 (germline): LNHDA, SQIVND (reference sequence). As DNA, the CDR3 is TGTGCCAGTAGTGGACTTAGGACAGGCGTTACCTACAATGAGCAGTTCTTC. Its protein product is CASSGLRTGVTYNEQFF.

J is TRBJ2-6 and V is TRBV19; no clear D. This CDR3 has 13 amino acids. Germline CDR1 LNHDA, CDR2 SQIVND (reference sequence). Trimming left V 6 bases short and J 0 bases short, with 3 bases between. The CDR3 sequence: CASSSSGANVLTF. The CDR3 DNA reads as TGTGCCAGTAGCAGCTCTGGGGCCAACGTCCTGACTTTC.

The rearrangement links TRBV29-1 to TRBJ1-1; 8 bases align to TRBD1. The ends lost 6 bases at V and 4 bases at J; junction bases unmatched: 7. CDR3 length equals 13 residues. Germline CDR1 and CDR2: SQVTM and ANQGSEA. CDR3 loop: CSVRGQGSTEAFF. The CDR3 DNA is TGCAGCGTGAGAGGACAGGGAAGCACTGAAGCTTTCTTT.

V usage is TRBV4-1 and J usage is TRBJ1-5; 9 bases match TRBD1. CDR1 is MGHRA, CDR2 YSYEKL, per germline. V lost 3 bases to trimming and J lost 5 bases; unmatched junction nucleotides: 20. This CDR3 has 20 residues. CDR3 loop: CASSHPRGDRDFPTHQPQHF. The DNA of the CDR3 is TGCGCCAGCAGCCATCCCCGCGGGGACAGGGATTTTCCCACCCATCAGCCCCAGCATTTT.

The chain links TRBV13 to TRBJ1-5; D uncertain. Per the germline V gene, CDR1 is PRHDT and CDR2 is FYEKMQ (reference sequence). Trimming stripped 5 bases from V and 1 base from J, with 18 bases between. The CDR3 runs 17 residues. CDR3: CASSQTRGSNSNQPQHF. CDR3 sequence (DNA): TGTGCCAGCAGCCAGACCCGCGGGTCGAACAGCAATCAGCCCCAGCATTTT.

The rearrangement uses TRBV18 and TRBJ2-7; TRBD2 matches at 10 bases. The CDR3 runs 13 residues. CDR1 and CDR2 from the germline V gene are KGHSH and LQKENI. Trimming took 5 bases from V and 11 from J; bases not matched to a gene: 9. CDR3 nucleotides: TGTGCCAGCTCATCTAAGAGCGGGGGGGCCGAGTACTTC. Its protein product is CASSSKSGGAEYF.

The V gene is TRBV2, the J gene TRBJ2-1, with D maybe TRBD1 (5 bases). This CDR3 region has 14 residues. Germline CDR1 SNHLY, CDR2 FYNNEI. V was shortened by 9 bases and J by 2 bases, with 14 bases between the two germline ends. The CDR3: CASTGGRAYNEQFF. The DNA of the CDR3 is TGTGCCAGTACAGGTGGACGAGCCTACAATGAGCAGTTCTTC.

The genes are TRBV6-5 and TRBJ1-2, with D uncertain. The CDR3 consists of 13 residues. Germline values: CDR1 MNHEY, CDR2 SVGAGI. The V and J ends lost 8 bases and 5 bases respectively, with 15 bases between them. Here the CDR3 DNA reads TGTGCCAGCGAATCGGGAAGTTCTTATGGCTACACCTTC. Protein sequence: CASESGSSYGYTF.

Concerning this clone itself: This sample also contains other DNA sequences that code for the same CDR3. The chain uses TRBV10-3 and TRBJ2-7, with 9 bases fitting TRBD2. V lost 10 bases to trimming and J lost 6 bases; unmatched junction nucleotides: 4. Germline loops: CDR1 ENHRY, CDR2 SYGVKD. The CDR3 loop spans 11 amino acids. CDR3 region: CASRTSVEQYF. DNA for the CDR3: TGTGCCAGCCGGACTAGCGTCGAGCAGTACTTC.

J is TRBJ1-1 and V is TRBV3-1 (or the pseudogene TRBV3-2); D might be TRBD1 (5 bases). In germline, CDR1 is LGHDT, CDR2 YNNKEL (reference sequence). V shed 3 bases and J shed 2 bases, with 19 bases lying between them. The CDR3 is 17 residues long. The chain's CDR3 is CASSQGGGLGSNTEAFF. The CDR3 bases are TGTGCCAGCAGCCAGGGGGGAGGGCTGGGTAGTAACACTGAAGCTTTCTTT.

To note about this clone: The same CDR3 is also encoded by other DNA sequences in this sample. This rearrangement joins TRBV6-5 to TRBJ1-2; maybe TRBD1 (5 bases). The CDR3 is 12 amino acids. Germline V gene sequence: CDR1 MNHEY, CDR2 SVGAGI. V shed 4 bases and J shed 7 bases, with 10 bases lying between them. DNA for the CDR3: TGTGCCAGCAGTTTAACAGGTAGTGGCTACACCTTC. Translation: CASSLTGSGYTF.